This TCR beta chain was obtained from a study of blood T cell repertoires in COVID-19. At the level of the study: The United States, Italy and Spain were the sources of the acute and convalescent COVID-19 samples. From T cells, B-cell-depleted T cells, or PBMCs came the material, which was cDNA or gDNA.

This clone has just one count. Original data processing: Scientists estimated how many nucleated cells there were by amplifying reference gene primers. Here immunoSEQ multiplex PCR was the method, and the copy in TCRdb shows in-frame clones only, minus some. For V, J and clone size, that table is used; D and trimming come from the DNA. The repertoire holds a few hundred thousand clones, with approximately 83% as singletons. The CDR3 has 16 residues. Germline V gene sequence: CDR1 LGHDT, CDR2 YNNKEL (reference sequence). Trimming cost V 4 bases and J 10 bases; bases outside gene matches: 13. This TCR derives from a woman aged 55-70 years who had recovered from COVID-19. Input material: PBMCs or T cells enriched from blood (not recorded which). The chain is built from TRBV3-1 (or the pseudogene TRBV3-2) and TRBJ1-4; 9 positions match TRBD1. The CDR3 DNA follows: TGTGCCAGCAGCCGTAATACAGGGGGCAGGGACGGAAAACTGTTTTTT. Encoded protein: CASSRNTGGRDGKLFF.